This TCR beta chain comes out of a study of cytomegalovirus exposure and HLA in healthy donors. Study as a whole: Later, an analysis reported that the approximately 120 validation repertoires had used the same platform as the approximately 670 first-cohort repertoires. General observations from the study: For most TCR sequences rarity was the rule, although some public TCRs occurred in many donors. A classifier reportedly called cytomegalovirus status with high sensitivity and specificity.

The CDR3 is 15 amino acids. The J segment lost 7 bases and the V segment lost 5 bases, leaving 5 bases of the junction unmatched. Notes on this clone: Its specificity is not known.

This table comes from immunoSEQ multiplex PCR, and its TCRdb copy is limited to in-frame clones, with some not included. The sample lists some 130,000 clones, approximately 82% occurring once. Input material: PBMCs. The gene calls are TRBV6-7 and TRBJ2-1, with 13 nucleotides matching TRBD2. TRBV6-7 is an ORF for which the function is uncertain. The TCR sequence derives from a young man in good health and CMV-seropositive. This CDR3 is CASSQLAGGPNEQFF. The CDR3, as DNA: TGTGCCAGCAGTCAACTAGCGGGAGGGCCGAATGAGCAGTTCTTC.